The clone carrying this T cell receptor beta chain has just a few counts. Its target is unknown. This sample stems from a study of cytotoxic CD8 clonotypes in ibrutinib-treated CLL. Study at large: Specimens for response were gathered following a median 12 months of therapy, spanning 6 to 36. The samples contained hundreds of thousands of productive templates on average. They also contained an average of about 90,000 productive rearrangements. Study observations and caveats: The public clonotypes identified were infrequent and showed contraction or stability on treatment.

Germline V gene lookup returns CDR1 SEHNR and CDR2 FQNEAQ (reference sequence). V lost 4 bases to trimming and J lost 3 bases; unmatched junction nucleotides: 2. The length of the CDR3 is 14 residues. Only in-frame clones appear in the TCRdb table, and some are missing; sequencing was by immunoSEQ multiplex PCR. The sample shows about 140,000 clones, more than 85% of them seen only once. This material consisted of PBMCs, taken after 12 months of ibrutinib treatment. The sequence was collected from a human donor with chronic lymphocytic leukemia. The chain is built from TRBV7-9 and TRBJ2-3, with 9 positions matching TRBD1. The DNA for the CDR3 is TGTGCCAGCAGCTGGGACAGGGCGACAGATACGCAGTATTTT. Residues: CASSWDRATDTQYF.